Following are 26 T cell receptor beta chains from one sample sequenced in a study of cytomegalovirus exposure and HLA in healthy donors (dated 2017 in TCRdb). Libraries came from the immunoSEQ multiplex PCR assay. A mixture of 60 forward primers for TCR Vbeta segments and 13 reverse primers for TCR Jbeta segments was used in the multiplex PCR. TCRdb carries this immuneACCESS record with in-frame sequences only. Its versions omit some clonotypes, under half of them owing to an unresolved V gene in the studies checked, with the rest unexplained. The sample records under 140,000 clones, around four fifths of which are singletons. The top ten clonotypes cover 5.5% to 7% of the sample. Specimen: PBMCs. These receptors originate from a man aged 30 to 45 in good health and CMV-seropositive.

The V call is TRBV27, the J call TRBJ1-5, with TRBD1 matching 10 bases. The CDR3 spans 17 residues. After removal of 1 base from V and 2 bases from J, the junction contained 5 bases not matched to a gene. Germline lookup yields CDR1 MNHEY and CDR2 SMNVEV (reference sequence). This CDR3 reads CASSLFRGTGGNQPQHF. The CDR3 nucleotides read TGTGCCAGCAGTTTATTCAGGGGGACAGGGGGCAATCAGCCCCAGCATTTT.

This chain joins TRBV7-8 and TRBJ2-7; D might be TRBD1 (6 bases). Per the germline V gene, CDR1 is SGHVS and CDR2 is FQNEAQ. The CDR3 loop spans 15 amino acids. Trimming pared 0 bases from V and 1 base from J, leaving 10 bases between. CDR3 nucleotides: TGTGCCAGCAGCTTAGCGGCAGGGGAGTCCTACGAGCAGTACTTC. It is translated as CASSLAAGESYEQYF.

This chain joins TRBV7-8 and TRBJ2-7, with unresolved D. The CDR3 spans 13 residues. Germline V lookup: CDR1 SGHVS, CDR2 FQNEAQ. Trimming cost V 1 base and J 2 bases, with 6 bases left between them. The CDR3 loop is CASSLDSPYEQYF. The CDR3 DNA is TGTGCCAGCAGCTTAGACAGTCCCTACGAGCAGTACTTC.

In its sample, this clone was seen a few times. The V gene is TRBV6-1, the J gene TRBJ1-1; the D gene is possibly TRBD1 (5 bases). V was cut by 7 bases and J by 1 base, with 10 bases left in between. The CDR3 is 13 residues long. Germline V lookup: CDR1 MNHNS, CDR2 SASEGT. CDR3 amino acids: CASTLQENTEAFF. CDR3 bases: TGTGCCAGCACCCTACAGGAGAACACTGAAGCTTTCTTT.

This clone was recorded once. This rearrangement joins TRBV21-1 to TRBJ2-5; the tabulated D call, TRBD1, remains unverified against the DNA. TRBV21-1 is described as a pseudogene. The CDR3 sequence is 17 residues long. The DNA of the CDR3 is TGTGCCAGCAGCAAAGCGCTACGGACAGGGGGCCAAGAGACCCAGTACTTC. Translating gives CASSKALRTGGQETQYF.

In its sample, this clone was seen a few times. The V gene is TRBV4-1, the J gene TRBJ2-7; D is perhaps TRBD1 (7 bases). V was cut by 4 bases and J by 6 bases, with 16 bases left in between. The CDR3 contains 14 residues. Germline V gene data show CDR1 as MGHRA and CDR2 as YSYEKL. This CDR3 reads CASSPTGQGGEQYF. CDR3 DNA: TGCGCCAGCAGCCCAACCGGGCAGGGGGGCGAGCAGTACTTC.

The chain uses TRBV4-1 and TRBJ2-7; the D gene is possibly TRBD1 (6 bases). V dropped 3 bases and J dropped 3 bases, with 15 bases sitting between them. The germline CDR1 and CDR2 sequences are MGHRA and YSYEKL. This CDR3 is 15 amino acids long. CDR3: CASSHPGQRFYEQYF. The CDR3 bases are TGCGCCAGCAGCCACCCAGGACAGAGATTCTACGAGCAGTACTTC.

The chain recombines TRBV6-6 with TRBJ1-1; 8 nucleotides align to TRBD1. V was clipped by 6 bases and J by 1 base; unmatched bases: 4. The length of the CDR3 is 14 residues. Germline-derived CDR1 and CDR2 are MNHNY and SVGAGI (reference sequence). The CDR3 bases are TGTGCCAGCAGAGTCGGACAGGGGAACACTGAAGCTTTCTTT. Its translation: CASRVGQGNTEAFF.

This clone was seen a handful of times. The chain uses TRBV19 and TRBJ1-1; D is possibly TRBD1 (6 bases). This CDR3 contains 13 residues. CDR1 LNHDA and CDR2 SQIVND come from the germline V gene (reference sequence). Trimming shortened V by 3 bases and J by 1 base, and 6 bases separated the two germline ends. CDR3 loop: CASSMTGNTEAFF. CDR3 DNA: TGTGCCAGTAGTATGACAGGGAACACTGAAGCTTTCTTT. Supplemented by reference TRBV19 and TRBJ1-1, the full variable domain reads DGGITQSPKYLFRKEGQNVTLSCEQNLNHDAMYWYRQDPGQGLRLIYYSQIVNDFQKGDIAEGYSVSREKKESFPLTVTSAQKNPTAFYLCASSMTGNTEAFFGQGTRLTVV.

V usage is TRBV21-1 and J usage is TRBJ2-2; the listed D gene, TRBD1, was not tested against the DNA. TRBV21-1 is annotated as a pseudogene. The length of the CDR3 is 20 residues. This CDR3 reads CASRIRQGALSLIPTGELFF. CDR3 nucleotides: TGTGCCAGCAGGATTCGACAGGGGGCCTTATCTTTGATACCGACCGGGGAGCTGTTTTTT.

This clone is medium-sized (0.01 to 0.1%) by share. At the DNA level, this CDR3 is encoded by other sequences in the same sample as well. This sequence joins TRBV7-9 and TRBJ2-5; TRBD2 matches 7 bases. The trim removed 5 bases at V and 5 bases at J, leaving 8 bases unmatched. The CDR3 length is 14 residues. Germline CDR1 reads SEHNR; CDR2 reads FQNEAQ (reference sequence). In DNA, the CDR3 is TGTGCCAGCAGCCCGGCCCGGGGAGGGGAGACCCAGTACTTC. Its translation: CASSPARGGETQYF.

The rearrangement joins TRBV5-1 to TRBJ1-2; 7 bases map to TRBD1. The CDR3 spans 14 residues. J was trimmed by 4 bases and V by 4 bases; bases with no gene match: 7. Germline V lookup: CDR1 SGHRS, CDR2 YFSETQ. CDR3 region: CASSPRTGLYGYTF. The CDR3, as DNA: TGCGCCAGCAGCCCGAGGACAGGCCTCTATGGCTACACCTTC.

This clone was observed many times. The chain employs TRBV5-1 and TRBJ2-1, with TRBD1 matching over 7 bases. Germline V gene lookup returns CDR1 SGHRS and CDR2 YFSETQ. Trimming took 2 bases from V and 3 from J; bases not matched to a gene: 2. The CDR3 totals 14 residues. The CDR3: CASSFDRDYNEQFF. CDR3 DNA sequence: TGCGCCAGCAGCTTCGACAGGGACTACAATGAGCAGTTCTTC.

CDR3 sequence (DNA): TGTGCCAGCTCCCCTCAAAGTGCTTCAGGCTATGGCTACACCTTC. Translation gives CASSPQSASGYGYTF. This chain links TRBV18 with TRBJ1-2; the D is unclear. Germline-derived CDR1 and CDR2 are KGHSH and LQKENI. V was pared by 6 bases and J by 4 bases, with 18 bases between. CDR3 size: 15 residues.

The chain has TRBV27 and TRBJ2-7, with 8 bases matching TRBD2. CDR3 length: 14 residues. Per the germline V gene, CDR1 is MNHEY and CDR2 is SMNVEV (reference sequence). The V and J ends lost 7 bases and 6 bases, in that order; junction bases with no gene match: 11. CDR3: CASTPGTRPLEQYF. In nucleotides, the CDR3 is TGTGCCAGCACTCCCGGGACTAGACCCCTCGAGCAGTACTTC.

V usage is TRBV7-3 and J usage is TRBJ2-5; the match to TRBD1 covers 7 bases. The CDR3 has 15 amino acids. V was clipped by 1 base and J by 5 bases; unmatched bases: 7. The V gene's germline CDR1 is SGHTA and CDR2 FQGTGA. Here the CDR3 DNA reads TGTGCCAGCAGCTTAAATTCAGGGGGATCTGAGACCCAGTACTTC. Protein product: CASSLNSGGSETQYF.

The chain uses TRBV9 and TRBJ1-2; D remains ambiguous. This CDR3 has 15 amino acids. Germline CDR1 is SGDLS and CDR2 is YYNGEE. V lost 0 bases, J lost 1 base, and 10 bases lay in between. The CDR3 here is CASSVGGWINYGYTF. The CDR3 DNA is TGTGCCAGCAGCGTAGGAGGGTGGATTAACTATGGCTACACCTTC.

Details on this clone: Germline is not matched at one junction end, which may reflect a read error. The CDR3 DNA follows: TGTGCCAGTAGCTCCACCGGACCGGCGGGCTATGGCCACACCTTC. Amino acids: CASSSTGPAGYGHTF. This chain links TRBV19 with TRBJ1-2; D gene ambiguous. Germline values: CDR1 LNHDA, CDR2 SQIVND (reference sequence). CDR3 length: 15 amino acids.

The CDR3 loop reads CASSVVQGLADTQYF. DNA of the CDR3: TGTGCCAGCAGCGTAGTACAGGGGCTAGCAGATACGCAGTATTTT. This chain links TRBV9 with TRBJ2-3; the match to TRBD1 covers 7 bases. J lost 4 bases, V lost 0 bases, and 5 bases had no gene match. This CDR3 is 15 amino acids long. Per the germline V gene, CDR1 is SGDLS and CDR2 is YYNGEE.

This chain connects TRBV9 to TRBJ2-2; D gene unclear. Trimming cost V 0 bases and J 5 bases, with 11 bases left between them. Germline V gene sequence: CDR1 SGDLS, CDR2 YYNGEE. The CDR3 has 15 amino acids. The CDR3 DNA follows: TGTGCCAGCAGCGTAGATTCGGGTTGGACCGGGGAGCTGTTTTTT. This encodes CASSVDSGWTGELFF.

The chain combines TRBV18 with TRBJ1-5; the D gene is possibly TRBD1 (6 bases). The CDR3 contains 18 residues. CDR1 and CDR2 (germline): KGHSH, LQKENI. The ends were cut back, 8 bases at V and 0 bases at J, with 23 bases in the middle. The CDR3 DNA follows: TGTGCCAGCGTCCGGGGGGGGCTCGGTTCGGATAGCAATCAGCCCCAGCATTTT. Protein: CASVRGGLGSDSNQPQHF.

CDR3 nucleotides: TGTGCCTGGAGTCCGGGGGGCAGGACTGAAGCTTTCTTT. Protein product: CAWSPGGRTEAFF. The J gene is TRBJ1-1, the V gene TRBV30, with D possibly matching TRBD1 (6 bases). The CDR3 consists of 13 residues. CDR1 is GTSNPN, CDR2 SVGIG, per germline (reference sequence). The germline V and J ends were trimmed by 2 bases and 5 bases, with 12 bases remaining between them. Variable domain in full (rest from reference TRBV30 and TRBJ1-1): SQTIHQWPATLVQPVGSPLSLECTVEGTSNPNLYWYRQAAGRGLQLLFYSVGIGQISSEVPQNLSASRPQDRQFILSSKKLLLSDSGFYLCAWSPGGRTEAFFGQGTRLTVV.

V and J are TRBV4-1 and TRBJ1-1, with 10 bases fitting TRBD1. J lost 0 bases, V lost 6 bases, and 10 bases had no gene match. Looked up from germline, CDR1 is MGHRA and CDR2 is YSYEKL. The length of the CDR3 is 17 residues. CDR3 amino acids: CASSRDRGYWMNTEAFF. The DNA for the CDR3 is TGCGCCAGCAGTCGGGACAGGGGATACTGGATGAACACTGAAGCTTTCTTT.

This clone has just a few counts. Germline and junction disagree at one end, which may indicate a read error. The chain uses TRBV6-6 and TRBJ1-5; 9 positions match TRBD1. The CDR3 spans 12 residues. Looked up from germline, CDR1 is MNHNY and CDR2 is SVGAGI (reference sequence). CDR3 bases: TGTGCCAGCAGTTACGATGGGGACAGGGAGGATTTT. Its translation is CASSYDGDREDF.

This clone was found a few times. The CDR3 region has the DNA TGTGCCAGCAGGCCCCGGGAATCACCCCTCCACTTT. Translating it yields CASRPRESPLHF. V usage is TRBV28 and J usage is TRBJ1-6; D gene uncertain. Trimming removed 6 bases from V and 10 bases from J, with 10 bases in between. Germline V CDR1 and CDR2: MDHEN, SYDVKM. This CDR3 is 12 amino acids long.

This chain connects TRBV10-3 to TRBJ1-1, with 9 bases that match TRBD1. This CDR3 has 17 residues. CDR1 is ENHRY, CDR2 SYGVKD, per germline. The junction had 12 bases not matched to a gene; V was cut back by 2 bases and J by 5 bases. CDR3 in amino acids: CAISETPGQGLVTEAFF. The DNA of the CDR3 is TGTGCCATCAGTGAGACTCCGGGACAGGGCTTGGTTACTGAAGCTTTCTTT.